This T cell receptor (beta chain) is from a study of blood T cell repertoires in COVID-19. As for the study in general: COVID-19 samples, acute and convalescent, were from the United States, Italy and Spain. T cells, B-cell-depleted T cells, or PBMCs provided the cDNA or gDNA that served as material.

The CDR3 runs to 13 residues. Germline lookup yields CDR1 SEHNR and CDR2 FQNEAQ (reference sequence). Losses at the gene ends were 4 bases for V and 3 bases for J; bases not matched to a gene: 2. The authors' processing: Amplification with reference gene primers provided the estimates of nucleated cell counts. TCRdb keeps only in-frame clones here, not all; method: immunoSEQ multiplex PCR. Clone size and V and J calls were adopted from that table, with D and trimming inferred from the DNA. The sample includes about 310,000 clones, around 85% of them seen just once. What the recovered Cohort 3 donors had was two negative PCRs, clearance, or symptom resolution.

Material: PBMCs or T cells enriched from blood (not recorded which). The TCR was taken from a young man who had recovered from COVID-19. This chain links TRBV7-9 with TRBJ1-1; the match to TRBD1 covers 7 bases. CDR3 bases: TGTGCCAGCAGCTCGGGACAGCACACTGAAGCTTTCTTT. Its protein is CASSSGQHTEAFF.